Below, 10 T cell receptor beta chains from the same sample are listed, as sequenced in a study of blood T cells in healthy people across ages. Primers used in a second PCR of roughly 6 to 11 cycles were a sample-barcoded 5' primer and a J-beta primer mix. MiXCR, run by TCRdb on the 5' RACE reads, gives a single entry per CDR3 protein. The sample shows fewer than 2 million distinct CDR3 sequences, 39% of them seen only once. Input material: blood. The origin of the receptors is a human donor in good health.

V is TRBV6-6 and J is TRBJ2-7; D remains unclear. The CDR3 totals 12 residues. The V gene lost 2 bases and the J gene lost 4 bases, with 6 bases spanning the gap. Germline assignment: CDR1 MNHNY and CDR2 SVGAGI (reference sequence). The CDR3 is CASSYEKYEQYF. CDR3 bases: TGTGCCAGCAGTTACGAGAAATACGAGCAGTACTTC.

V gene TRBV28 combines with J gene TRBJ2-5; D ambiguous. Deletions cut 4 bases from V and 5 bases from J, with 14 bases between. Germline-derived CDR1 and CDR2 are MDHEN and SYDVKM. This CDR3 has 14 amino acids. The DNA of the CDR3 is TGTGCCAGCAGTTCTCGGGTCATCGCGGAGACCCAGTACTTC. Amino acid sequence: CASSSRVIAETQYF.

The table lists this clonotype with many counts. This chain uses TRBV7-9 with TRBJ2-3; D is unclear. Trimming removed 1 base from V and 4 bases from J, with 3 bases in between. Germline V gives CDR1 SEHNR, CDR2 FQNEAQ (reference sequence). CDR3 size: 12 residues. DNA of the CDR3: TGTGCCAGCAGCTTAGTGTCAGATACGCAGTATTTT. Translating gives CASSLVSDTQYF.

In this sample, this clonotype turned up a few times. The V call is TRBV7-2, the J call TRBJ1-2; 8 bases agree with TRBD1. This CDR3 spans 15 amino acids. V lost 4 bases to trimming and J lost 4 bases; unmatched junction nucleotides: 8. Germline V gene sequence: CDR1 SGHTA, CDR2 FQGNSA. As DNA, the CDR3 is TGTGCCAGCAGCTCACGTAGGACAGGGACCTATGGCTACACCTTC. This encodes CASSSRRTGTYGYTF.

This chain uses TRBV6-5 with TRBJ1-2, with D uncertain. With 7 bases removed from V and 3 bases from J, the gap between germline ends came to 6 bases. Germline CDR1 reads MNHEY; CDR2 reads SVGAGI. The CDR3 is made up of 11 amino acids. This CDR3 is CASKTYYGYTF. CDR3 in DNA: TGTGCCAGCAAGACCTACTATGGCTACACCTTC.

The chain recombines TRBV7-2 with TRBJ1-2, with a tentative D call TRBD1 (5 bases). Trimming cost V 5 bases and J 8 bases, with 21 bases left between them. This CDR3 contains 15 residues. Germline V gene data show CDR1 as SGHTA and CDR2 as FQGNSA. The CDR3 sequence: CASSLRDPGRGGYTF. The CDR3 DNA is TGTGCCAGCAGCCTCCGGGACCCTGGTCGGGGGGGCTACACCTTC.

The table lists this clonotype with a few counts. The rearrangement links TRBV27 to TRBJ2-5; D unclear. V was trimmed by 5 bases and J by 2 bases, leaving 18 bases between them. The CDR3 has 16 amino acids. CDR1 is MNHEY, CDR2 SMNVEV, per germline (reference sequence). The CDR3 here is CASSTTPWSVQETQYF. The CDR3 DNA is TGTGCCAGCAGTACTACCCCATGGAGTGTACAAGAGACCCAGTACTTC.

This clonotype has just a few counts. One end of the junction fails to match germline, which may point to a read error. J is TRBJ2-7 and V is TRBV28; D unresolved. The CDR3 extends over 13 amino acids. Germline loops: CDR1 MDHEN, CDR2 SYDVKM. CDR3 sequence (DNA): TGTGCCAGCGGTTTGTCCACCCTATACGAGCAGTACTTC. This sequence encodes CASGLSTLYEQYF.

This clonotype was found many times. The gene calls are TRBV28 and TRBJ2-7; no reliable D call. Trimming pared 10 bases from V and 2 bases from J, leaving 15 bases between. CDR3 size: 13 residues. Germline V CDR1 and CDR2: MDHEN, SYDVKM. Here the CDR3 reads CAIQEDTTYEQYF. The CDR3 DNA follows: TGTGCCATTCAGGAAGACACTACCTACGAGCAGTACTTC.

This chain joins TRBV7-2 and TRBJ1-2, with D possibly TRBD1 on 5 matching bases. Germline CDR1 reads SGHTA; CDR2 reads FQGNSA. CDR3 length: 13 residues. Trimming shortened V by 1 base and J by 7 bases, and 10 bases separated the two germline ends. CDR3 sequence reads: CASSLGGGRGYTF. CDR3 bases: TGTGCCAGCAGCTTAGGGGGGGGACGTGGCTACACCTTC.